These T cell receptor beta chains were read from a single sample in a study of cytomegalovirus exposure and HLA in healthy donors. Profiling relied on immunoSEQ multiplex PCR, and the TCRdb table lists in-frame clones only, not all of them. This table holds under 300,000 clones, about 86% found once. The material sequenced was PBMCs. These receptors came from a woman aged 18-29 years in good health and CMV-seronegative. Each CDR3 is given with its conserved first and last residue. A D gene is named only where the DNA matches it firmly. Clone sizes are given selectively: once, few, many, or a class where the clone is expanded.

>-|-|TRBV6-5|TRBJ1-2
TGTGCCAGCAGTTACGGGGGGTCGGGCTATGGCTACACCTTC
CASSYGGSGYGYTF
>TRBD2|-|TRBV7-2|TRBJ2-7
TGTGCCAGCAGCTTAGGCCTACGGACTAGCGGGAGGCCCCAGTACTTC
CASSLGLRTSGRPQYF
>-|-|TRBV11-2|TRBJ2-7
TGTGCCAGCAGCCCGGTGCAGGGGACCTACGAGCAGTACTTC
CASSPVQGTYEQYF
>-|-|TRBV27|TRBJ2-7
TGTGCCAGCAGTTTAAGCTCGACTTACGAGCAGTACTTC
CASSLSSTYEQYF
>TRBD2|-|TRBV29-1|TRBJ2-2
TGCAGCGTCTCCGTAGCGGGAGCCGGGGAGCTGTTTTTT
CSVSVAGAGELFF
>-|-|TRBV6-5|TRBJ2-7
TGTGCCAGCAGTGAAACAGACAGGAACGAGCAGTACTTC
CASSETDRNEQYF
>-|-|TRBV4-3|TRBJ2-1
TGCGCCAGCAGCCAAGGGCAGGGTAGGGGTGAGCAGTTCTTC
CASSQGQGRGEQFF
>-|few|TRBV30|TRBJ2-7
TGTGCCTGGGGACAGACTCTAACCTACGAGCAGTACTTC
CAWGQTLTYEQYF
>-|-|TRBV4-1|TRBJ1-4
TGCGCCAGCAGCCAATCAGGGTTGGAAAAACTGTTTTTT
CASSQSGLEKLFF
>TRBD2|-|TRBV6-6|TRBJ2-2
TGTGCCAGCAGTATTAGCGGGAGCACCGGGGAGCTGTTTTTT
CASSISGSTGELFF
>TRBD2|-|TRBV10-1|TRBJ2-5
TGCGCCAGCAGTGATCTAGCGGGAGGAAGAGAGACCCAGTACTTC
CASSDLAGGRETQYF
>TRBD1|-|TRBV5-1|TRBJ1-2
TGCGCCAGCAGCCCGCCGGGAGGGGGCACGGGCTACACCTTC
CASSPPGGGTGYTF
>-|-|TRBV28|TRBJ2-1
TGTGCCAGCAAAAAGGACATTTACAATGAGCAGTTCTTC
CASKKDIYNEQFF
>-|-|TRBV19|TRBJ1-1
TGTGCCAGTAGTAGGAACACCTACAGGGAGAACACTGAAGCTTTCTTT
CASSRNTYRENTEAFF
>-|-|TRBV5-6|TRBJ1-5
TGTGCCAGCAGCTCCCAAGACCAGGGGCCCTATAGCAATCAGCCCCAGCATTTT
CASSSQDQGPYSNQPQHF
>-|few|TRBV28|TRBJ1-4
TGTGCCAGCAGTCCCACCGGTGGAAAACTGTTTTTT
CASSPTGGKLFF
>-|once|TRBV11-1|TRBJ2-3
TGTGCCAGCAGCATTGTTCCAGGGTCAGAGAGGTACGCGCAGTATTTT
CASSIVPGSERYAQYF
>TRBD1|-|TRBV5-1|TRBJ2-2
TGCGCCAGCAGCCTGGGGACAGATCCCGGGGAGCTGTTTTTT
CASSLGTDPGELFF